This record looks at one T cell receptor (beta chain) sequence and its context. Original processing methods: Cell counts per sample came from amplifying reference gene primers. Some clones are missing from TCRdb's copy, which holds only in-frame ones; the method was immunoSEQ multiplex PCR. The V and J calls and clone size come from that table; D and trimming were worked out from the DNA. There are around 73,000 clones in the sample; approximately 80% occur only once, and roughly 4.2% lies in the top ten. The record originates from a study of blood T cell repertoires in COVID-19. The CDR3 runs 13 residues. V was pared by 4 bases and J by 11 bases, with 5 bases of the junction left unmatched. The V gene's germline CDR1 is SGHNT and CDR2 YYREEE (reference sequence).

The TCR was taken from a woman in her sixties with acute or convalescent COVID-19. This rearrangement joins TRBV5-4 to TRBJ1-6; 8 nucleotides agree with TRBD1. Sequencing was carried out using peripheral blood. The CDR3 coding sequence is TGTGCCAGCAGCGCGGACAGGGTGCCACCCCTCCACTTT. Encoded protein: CASSADRVPPLHF.